This is a list of T cell receptor beta chains from one sample in a study of T-cell memory formation after mild COVID-19. TCRdb re-derived calls from the 5' RACE reads in MiXCR, one entry per CDR3 protein. The data hold over 50,000 distinct CDR3 sequences, with around 10% observed a single time. Specimen: PBMCs or a T cell subset sorted from them (not recorded which). These TCRs come from an adult woman who had mild COVID-19 (a few samples of this study predate the infection). Cell type and time point are not known. Each CDR3 is given with its conserved first and last residue. Each record gives: D gene, V gene, J gene, clone size, CDR3 DNA, CDR3 protein. D genes are given only for firm matches. Where a row states a size, it is once, few, many or the class of an expanded clone; other rows omit it.

TRBD1	TRBV4-2	TRBJ1-1	few	TGTGCCAGCAGCCAGGGGGACAGGAACACTGAAGCTTTCTTT	CASSQGDRNTEAFF
-	TRBV30	TRBJ1-2	few	TGTGCCTGTACACGGACTTATAACTATGGCTACACCTTC	CACTRTYNYGYTF
-	TRBV5-1	TRBJ2-3	few	TGCGCCAGCAGGGAAGGGAGCACAGATACGCAGTATTTT	CASREGSTDTQYF
-	TRBV27	TRBJ2-1	once	TGTGCCAGAAGTTTAACGGGGTCCACTGGCTACAATGAGCAGTTCTTC	CARSLTGSTGYNEQFF
TRBD1	TRBV5-1	TRBJ1-3	many	TGCGCCAGCAGCCTGGGGGACAGCGGAAACACCATATATTTT	CASSLGDSGNTIYF
-	TRBV7-2	TRBJ1-1	-	TGTGCCAGCAGCCTACTGGGAGGGCCCACTGAAGCTTTCTTT	CASSLLGGPTEAFF
TRBD1	TRBV4-2	TRBJ2-5	-	TGTGCCAGCAGCCAGGCCGGGACAGGGGTGGAGACCCAGTACTTC	CASSQAGTGVETQYF
-	TRBV6-2/TRBV6-3	TRBJ2-5	few	TGTGCCAGCAGTTACTCGTTTTCAGAGACCCAGTACTTC	CASSYSFSETQYF
TRBD1	TRBV27	TRBJ2-6	many	TGTGCCAGCAGTTTTGGGTCATTTAGGGGGCCTGGGGCCAACGTCCTGACTTTC	CASSFGSFRGPGANVLTF
-	TRBV7-9	TRBJ2-3	-	TGTGCCAGCAGACTGAACACAGATACGCAGTATTTT	CASRLNTDTQYF
-	TRBV12-3/TRBV12-4	TRBJ2-2	many	TGTGCCAGCACTGTAGGGGGGGGCACCGGGGAGCTGTTTTTT	CASTVGGGTGELFF
-	TRBV7-2	TRBJ2-2	-	TGTGCCAGCAGCTTAGGGCGGGAATACACCGGGGAGCTGTTTTTT	CASSLGREYTGELFF
-	TRBV5-1	TRBJ2-5	many	TGCGCCAGCAGCTTGGAACAGGGAGGGGAGACCCAGTACTTC	CASSLEQGGETQYF
TRBD2	TRBV7-2	TRBJ2-3	-	TGTGCCAGCAGCCCGGGGGAAAAGCGGGAGGGCCTTCATTTTTTAGCAGATACGCAGTATTTT	CASSPGEKREGLHFLADTQYF
-	TRBV9	TRBJ2-2	-	TGTGCCAGCAGCATCAATGGGGGATCCGGGGAGCTGTTTTTT	CASSINGGSGELFF
-	TRBV24-1	TRBJ2-3	-	TGTGCCACCAGTGATCCTGGGCCGTCAAGCACAGATACGCAGTATTTT	CATSDPGPSSTDTQYF
TRBD1	TRBV29-1	TRBJ1-3	few	TGCAGCGTGGACCCAGGGGGCAGTGGAAACACCATATATTTT	CSVDPGGSGNTIYF
-	TRBV5-6	TRBJ2-2	-	TGTGCCAGCAGCTTTTGGGGATCCGGGGAGCTGTTTTTT	CASSFWGSGELFF
-	TRBV5-1	TRBJ1-3	-	TGCGCCAGCAGCCAGGGGACGGGAAACACCATATATTTT	CASSQGTGNTIYF
TRBD2	TRBV30	TRBJ2-1	many	TGTGCCTGGAGTGTCGAACTAGCGGGGCCCAATGAGCAGTTCTTC	CAWSVELAGPNEQFF
TRBD2	TRBV24-1	TRBJ2-3	-	TGTGCCACCAGTGAGGAGTTGCCTAGCGGGAGAAAGTTCACAGATACGCAGTATTTT	CATSEELPSGRKFTDTQYF
-	TRBV20-1	TRBJ2-5	many	TGCAGTGCTAGCCCCGGCGAGACCCAGTACTTC	CSASPGETQYF